This TCR beta chain originates from a study of T cells in Graves' hyperthyroidism and ophthalmopathy. From germline, CDR1 is MNHNS and CDR2 SASEGT. Between the trimmed V and J ends, which lost 2 bases and 4 bases, there was a span of 1 base. The CDR3 loop spans 11 amino acids. RNA transcripts yielded amplified TCR beta CDR3 regions. During a first-round RT-PCR of the TCR CDR3, the HTBI primer set was used. TCRdb itself ran the multiplex PCR reads through MiXCR, one entry per CDR3 protein. The sample comprises about 270,000 distinct CDR3 sequences, about 20% of which are singletons, and approximately 60% rests with the top ten. Uncontrolled infection, other autoimmune disease, pregnancy and lactation each barred patients from inclusion. Extraction of PBMCs used more than 8.5 ml of fresh peripheral blood.

This TCR was sampled from a man aged 25-45 years with Graves' ophthalmopathy. Sample: blood. The rearrangement links TRBV6-1 to TRBJ2-3; no clear D. CDR3 in DNA: TGTGCCAGCAGTGAACCAGATACGCAGTATTTT. This gives the protein CASSEPDTQYF.